This TCR beta chain originates from a study of CD8 T cells in ankylosing spondylitis. Whole-study findings and limits: Matched synovial fluid from ankylosing spondylitis patients was reported to be enriched for disease-linked clones.

This CDR3 is built from 14 residues. The V end was cut by 3 bases, the J end by 3 bases, with 12 bases between. CDR1 is KGHSH, CDR2 LQKENI, per germline. TCRdb re-called the 5' RACE reads with MiXCR, one entry per CDR3 protein. Of roughly 120,000 distinct CDR3 sequences in the sample, about 13% are singletons; the top ten hold just under 3%. In this sample, this clonotype turned up a few times. Its antigen is currently unknown. The chain carries TRBV18 and TRBJ2-7; maybe TRBD1 (6 bases). The sequenced sample was blood, either unsorted or a sorted T cell fraction (not recorded which). The receptor was isolated from a female donor with ankylosing spondylitis or in good health (not recorded which). CDR3: CASSPIDRNYEQYF. CDR3 nucleotides: TGTGCCAGCTCACCCATCGACAGGAACTACGAGCAGTACTTC.